This TCR beta chain was identified during a study of T cells after yellow fever vaccination. Using its own MiXCR run on the 5' RACE reads, TCRdb lists one record per CDR3 protein. The top ten clones hold under 0.85% of a sample with over 110,000 distinct CDR3 sequences, approximately 7.7% of them seen once. Germline CDR1 is SGHRS and CDR2 is YFSETQ. The length of the CDR3 is 14 residues. V was clipped by 0 bases and J by 6 bases, with 11 bases between them. This clonotype was seen many times. The chain uses TRBV5-1 and TRBJ2-3; D not resolved. The sequence derives from a man between 25 and 39 years old who received the YFV17D yellow fever vaccine. The sample in question was CD4+ T cells sorted from PBMCs, obtained 5 days after the yellow fever booster vaccination. The CDR3 nucleotides read TGCGCCAGCAGCTTGGCGCTTTTCGCTGATACGCAGTATTTT. Residues: CASSLALFADTQYF.